This T cell receptor (beta chain) emerged from a study of breast tumors, draining lymph nodes, adjacent tissues. Study-wide findings and caveats: Luminal-like breast cancer showed significantly higher tumor–nontumor repertoire similarity than basal-like. Tumor TCR diversity was below lymph nodes but above nontumor tissue. Findings are consistent with lymph node origin and intratumoral expansion of most tumor T cells.

V lost 5 bases, J lost 4 bases, and 7 bases stayed unmatched. In germline, CDR1 is SNHLY, CDR2 FYNNEI. The CDR3 covers 15 residues. TCRdb recomputed calls from the multiplex PCR reads with MiXCR, one row per CDR3 protein. The data contain more than 250,000 distinct CDR3 sequences, about 33% of them singletons. The lymph nodes were axillary draining lymph nodes from breast cancer patients. This clonotype was observed many times. Its specificity is not known. This TCR came from a female donor with breast cancer. Some clones in this sample may be carry-over from other donors' samples. Sequenced: axillary lymph node tissue. The chain joins TRBV2 to TRBJ2-2; 7 positions match TRBD1. In DNA, the CDR3 is TGTGCCAGCAGTAGGGAACAGGGGCTCACCGGGGAGCTGTTTTTT. It yields the protein CASSREQGLTGELFF.